The 17 T cell receptor beta chains listed next were all sequenced from one sample in a study of blood T cells in healthy people across ages. It was with a sample-barcoded 5' primer and a J-beta primer mix that a second PCR of about 7 to 12 cycles was run. TCRdb re-derived calls from the 5' RACE reads in MiXCR, one entry per CDR3 protein. This sample has under 800,000 distinct CDR3 sequences, with roughly 47% found just once. Material: blood. These receptor sequences come from a woman in her fifties or sixties in good health.

The rearrangement uses TRBV5-1 and TRBJ2-1; D unclear. The CDR3 has 15 amino acids. From germline, CDR1 is SGHRS and CDR2 YFSETQ. V lost 1 base and J lost 1, with 9 bases in between. CDR3 sequence (DNA): TGCGCCAGCAGCTTGATGCAGTCTTCCTACAATGAGCAGTTCTTC. Its translation: CASSLMQSSYNEQFF. Using reference TRBV5-1 and TRBJ2-1 for the parts outside the CDR3, the full variable domain is KAGVTQTPRYLIKTRGQQVTLSCSPISGHRSVSWYQQTPGQGLQFLFEYFSETQRNKGNFPGRFSGRQFSNSRSEMNVSTLELGDSALYLCASSLMQSSYNEQFFGPGTRLTVL.

The chain is built from TRBV5-8 and TRBJ2-1; no firm D call. V lost 0 bases, J lost 2 bases, and 9 bases lay in between. From germline, CDR1 is SGHTS and CDR2 YDEGEE. The CDR3 covers 15 residues. Written as DNA, the CDR3 is TGTGCCAGCAGCTTGGCGGGCAGGACCTACAATGAGCAGTTCTTC. Residues: CASSLAGRTYNEQFF.

V usage is TRBV28 and J usage is TRBJ1-5; tentative D call: TRBD1 (6 bases). Germline lookup yields CDR1 MDHEN and CDR2 SYDVKM. Trimming shortened V by 8 bases and J by 5 bases, and 19 bases separated the two germline ends. CDR3 size: 15 residues. The CDR3 loop reads CASGGERGRYQPQHF. The DNA for the CDR3 is TGTGCCAGCGGGGGCGAAAGGGGAAGGTATCAGCCCCAGCATTTT.

This clonotype was seen only a few times. The CDR3 DNA sequence: TGTGCCACCGCTCCCACTGGGGTTTACACTGAAGCTTTCTTT. Its protein is CATAPTGVYTEAFF. The chain has TRBV10-3 and TRBJ1-1; D gene uncertain. The CDR3 spans 14 residues. V lost 10 bases and J lost 3, with 18 bases in between. In germline, CDR1 is ENHRY, CDR2 SYGVKD.

This rearrangement joins TRBV20-1 to TRBJ2-3; TRBD1 matches at 9 bases. Germline CDR1 is DFQATT and CDR2 is SNEGSKA (reference sequence). There are 15 residues in the CDR3. The J segment lost 6 bases and the V segment lost 0 bases, leaving 7 bases of the junction unmatched. This chain's CDR3 is CSARDTQGALDTQYF. The CDR3 nucleotides read TGCAGTGCTAGAGATACACAGGGGGCTCTGGATACGCAGTATTTT.

V is TRBV28 and J is TRBJ2-7; either TRBD1 or TRBD2 may fit D (5 bases each). The closer fit of TRBJ2-5 to the DNA end suggests the J call may be wrong. The length of the CDR3 is 16 residues. Germline values: CDR1 MDHEN, CDR2 SYDVKM. Written as DNA, the CDR3 is TGTGCCAGCAGTTTAGGGGCCGGACTGTTCGAAAAGACCCAGTACTTC. Protein product: CASSLGAGLFEKTQYF.

The chain is built from TRBV2 and TRBJ2-5; 8 bases fit TRBD2. From germline, CDR1 is SNHLY and CDR2 FYNNEI. The CDR3 consists of 14 residues. V was pared by 5 bases and J by 13 bases, with 15 bases of the junction left unmatched. The CDR3 sequence: CASSIAGSYNERYF. CDR3 DNA sequence: TGTGCCAGCAGTATAGCGGGAAGCTACAATGAGCGGTACTTC.

V gene TRBV20-1 combines with J gene TRBJ2-1, with D tentatively TRBD2 (6 bases). This CDR3 is 15 amino acids long. Germline CDR1 DFQATT, CDR2 SNEGSKA (reference sequence). The ends were cut back, 5 bases at V and 7 bases at J, with 21 bases in the middle. The CDR3 DNA sequence: TGCAGTGCTCCCATAGCGGCTCTGAACGCAAATGAGCAGTTCTTC. Translating it yields CSAPIAALNANEQFF.

This chain connects TRBV10-3 to TRBJ2-4; D perhaps matches TRBD1 (6 bases). The J call may be in error: the DNA end matches TRBJ2-7 better. This CDR3 contains 14 residues. CDR1 ENHRY and CDR2 SYGVKD come from the germline V gene. The CDR3 reads CAIKLDSSLAEQYF. The CDR3 coding sequence is TGTGCCATCAAATTGGACAGCTCCCTGGCCGAGCAGTACTTC.

Regarding this clonotype: This could be a read error, since a much larger clone is one nucleotide away. The chain combines TRBV4-1 with TRBJ2-5, with 8 bases identical to TRBD1. The J call may be wrong; the DNA end is better matched by TRBJ2-7. Per germline, CDR1 MGHRA and CDR2 YSYEKL. The CDR3 has 14 amino acids. In DNA, the CDR3 is TGCGCCAGCAGCCGGGAACAGGGGGTTTCCGAGCAGTACTTC. This codes for CASSREQGVSEQYF.

The chain joins TRBV10-3 to TRBJ2-5; 7 nucleotides match TRBD2. The end of the DNA is better explained by TRBJ2-4, so the J call may be wrong. Germline loops: CDR1 ENHRY, CDR2 SYGVKD. The CDR3 is made up of 16 amino acids. CDR3 residues: CAISVTTDGGKNIQYF. The DNA for the CDR3 is TGTGCCATCAGCGTTACAACAGACGGGGGGAAGAACATTCAGTACTTC.

This clonotype was seen repeatedly, ten times or more. The chain has TRBV29-1 and TRBJ2-5; no clear D gene. Trimming removed 0 bases at V and 1 base at J, with 12 bases between. The length of the CDR3 is 15 residues. Germline CDR1 is SQVTM and CDR2 is ANQGSEA. The CDR3 DNA reads as TGCAGCGTTGAAGATAACACAGAGACCCAAGAGACCCAGTACTTC. Its protein product is CSVEDNTETQETQYF.

This rearrangement joins TRBV6-2 or TRBV6-3 to TRBJ2-2, with 10 bases aligning to TRBD2. The CDR3 is 16 amino acids. CDR1 MNHEY and CDR2 SVGEGT come from the germline V gene. Trimming cost V 7 bases and J 5 bases; bases outside gene matches: 10. DNA for the CDR3: TGTGCCAGCAACCTAATAGCGGGGGGAGGTACCGGGGAGCTGTTTTTT. Translating it yields CASNLIAGGGTGELFF.

This clonotype was detected a few times. The genes are TRBV7-3 and TRBJ2-1; D might be TRBD2 (6 bases). V lost 1 base and J lost 9, with 19 bases in between. CDR1 SGHTA and CDR2 FQGTGA come from the germline V gene. The CDR3 has 16 amino acids. The CDR3: CASSLMAGPATIEQFF. As DNA, the CDR3 is TGTGCCAGCAGCTTAATGGCGGGACCCGCTACAATTGAGCAGTTCTTC.

In the case of this clonotype: One base away lies a much larger clone, so this may be a sequencing read error. J is TRBJ2-5 and V is TRBV6-2 or TRBV6-3; TRBD2 matches at 13 bases. The CDR3 covers 14 residues. Germline values: CDR1 MNHEY, CDR2 SVGEGT. With 5 bases clipped from V and 12 bases from J, the junction kept 9 bases outside the gene matches. Written as DNA, the CDR3 is TGTGCCAGCAGTGACGGGACTAGCGGGGACCATAAGTACTTC. As protein: CASSDGTSGDHKYF.

The chain couples TRBV20-1 to TRBJ2-2, with D perhaps TRBD2 (5 bases). V lost 0 bases and J 6 bases, leaving 8 bases between the germline ends. This CDR3 region has 13 residues. From germline, CDR1 is DFQATT and CDR2 SNEGSKA (reference sequence). For the CDR3, the DNA is TGCAGTGCTAGAGATCTGAGGGCCGGGGAGCTGTTTTTT. Its protein product is CSARDLRAGELFF.

This chain links TRBV7-9 with TRBJ2-2; 12 bases line up with TRBD2. V lost 3 bases and J lost 1; bases outside the gene matches: 6. Germline V lookup: CDR1 SEHNR, CDR2 FQNEAQ (reference sequence). There are 18 residues in the CDR3. The CDR3 loop is CASSLKGLAGKNTGELFF. The CDR3 bases are TGTGCCAGCAGCTTGAAAGGACTAGCGGGAAAGAACACCGGGGAGCTGTTTTTT. Full variable domain (rest looked up from reference TRBV7-9 and TRBJ2-2): DTGVSQNPRHKITKRGQNVTFRCDPISEHNRLYWYRQTLGQGPEFLTYFQNEAQLEKSRLLSDRFSAERPKGSFSTLEIQRTEQGDSAMYLCASSLKGLAGKNTGELFFGEGSRLTVL.